This T cell receptor beta chain comes out of a study of beta chain features in type 1 diabetes. Study as a whole: Healthy donors and patients showed comparable age, gender and cell yields. Investigators examined 107,917,701 sorted cells across all samples. Findings of the study overall: Patients' naive, central memory and regulatory TCRB repertoires appeared more alike than those of healthy donors.

J gave up 8 bases and V 5 bases, and 9 bases lay outside the gene matches. This CDR3 spans 16 amino acids. Germline CDR1 and CDR2: SGHTA and FQGNSA. Post-sort purity exceeded 98% for all sorted populations. The sequenced template was cDNA made from the entire isolated RNA. Assay used: immunoSEQ multiplex PCR; TCRdb lists only in-frame clones, some missing. The sample lists hundreds of thousands of clones; approximately 15% were seen once. In this sample, this clone turned up a few times. The antigen is not known. Input material: central memory CD4+ T cells from blood. The gene calls are TRBV7-2 and TRBJ1-4; TRBD1 matches at 12 bases. This receptor was taken from a man aged 25 to 40 in good health. The CDR3 protein is CASSAAGQGAWEKLFF. CDR3 DNA sequence: TGTGCCAGCAGCGCCGCGGGACAGGGGGCGTGGGAAAAACTGTTTTTT.